This T cell receptor beta chain was found in a study of CD8+CD57+ T cells in acquired aplastic anemia listed by TCRdb under 2018. As for the study more broadly: A mean of approximately 3 ug of DNA, ranging from roughly 0.18 to 30 ug, was extracted from sorted CD4+ and CD8+ cells. CD8+CD57+ expansion was defined as a frequency above the mean frequency observed in healthy subjects.

Expansion of CD8+CD57+ cells had been shown by flow cytometry in the patients chosen for sequencing. Every patient had a diagnosis of severe acquired aplastic anemia based on International Study of Aplastic Anemia and Agranulocytosis and Camitta criteria. Patients had received no therapy at the time of blood sampling. The study deep-sequenced TCR repertoires of sorted CD4+ and CD8+ blood T cells from severe aplastic anemia patients and healthy subjects. In the USA, patient enrollment took place under clinicaltrials.gov protocols 00001620, 01623167, 00001397, 00071045, 00081523 and 00961064. Ficoll-Paque density gradient centrifugation was used to isolate peripheral blood mononuclear cells. Before DNA extraction, CD4+ and CD8+ T cells were sorted with FACS or magnetic beads. Study-level results and caveats: About 30 CD8+ CDR3 sequences were found in both patients and controls but appeared to be highly expressed in patients and within the immunodominant clones of the patients. Between patients and healthy controls, no significant difference in CD8+ Simpson's diversity was found (P=0.060).

Trimming takes 6 bases off V and 6 bases off J; junction bases not matched to a gene: 12. Taken from cysteine to phenylalanine, the CDR3 has 14 residues. The entry retains the CDR3 DNA only, 42 bases that are in frame from base 1. Taken from the germline V gene (reference sequence), the CDR1 and CDR2 loops are DFQATT and SNEGSKA. As for this clonotype: Which antigen it targets is not known. Base quality data are lacking; no much larger clone is found one base away.

Genomic DNA was used as template for profiling of TCR beta VDJ combinations and CDR3 sequences. An Illumina HiSeq 2000 was the platform used for TCR repertoire sequencing. The authors' pipeline ran thus. Repertoire assessment relied on Simpson's diversity index, CDR3 size and DJ length profiles, and TRBV/TRBJ rearrangement plots. The most abundant DNA sequence in the deep sequencing data was defined as the immunodominant clone. CDR3 amino acid sequences were checked for sharing between subjects and were compared against published repertoires and the VDJdb database. The public sequencing data were trimmed at Q25 with fastp and processed into clonotypes with MiXCR by TCRdb, which kept only in-frame beta chains. Records with the same CDR3 protein are collapsed into one entry carrying the most frequent genes and DNA. TCRdb assigned the V and J calls; the authors' analysis was not used. For this sample there are 450,000 to 550,000 distinct CDR3 sequences; less than 35% appear just once. The ten largest clones represent under 0.95% of the sample.

Recombination connected TRBV20-1 to TRBJ2-7, with 9 middle bases fitting TRBD1. The sequenced material came from sorted CD4+, CD8+, or CD8+CD57+ T cells (not recorded which) from PBMCs. The clonotype originates from a human donor with aplastic anemia. The nucleotides read TGCAGTGCCAGCTGGACAGGGGTTAACGGCGAGCAGTACTTC. Its coded protein is CSASWTGVNGEQYF.